This T cell receptor beta chain is drawn from a study of cytomegalovirus exposure and HLA in healthy donors. Points from the study as a whole: A subsequent analysis found that TCR clusters from the first cohort also tended to co-occur in the 130 or so validation repertoires, with approximately 95% of cluster scores above 0. Among the CMV-associated chains, a few were confirmed in vitro as specific for CMV antigens.

Assay used: immunoSEQ multiplex PCR; TCRdb lists only in-frame clones, some missing. The table has roughly 150,000 clones, 90% to 95% seen once. This clone appeared once. The antigen is not known. The junction had 3 bases not matched to a gene; V was cut back by 6 bases and J by 0 bases. The CDR3 has 15 amino acids. The germline V gene has CDR1 MNHEY and CDR2 SVGAGI. The sequencing input was PBMCs. The sequence derives from a man in his late teens or twenties in good health and CMV-seronegative. The V call is TRBV6-5, the J call TRBJ1-3, with 9 nucleotides matching TRBD1. The CDR3 spells CASSPTGGSGNTIYF. The CDR3 DNA reads TGTGCCAGCAGCCCGACAGGGGGCTCTGGAAACACCATATATTTT.